These 5 T cell receptor beta chains were all obtained from the same sample, sequenced in a study of shared clonotypes between healthy human individuals. TCRdb's copy holds only in-frame clones and misses some; the assay was immunoSEQ multiplex PCR. Of roughly 1,500,000 clones listed, just under 99% are singletons. The specimen was naive CD4+ T cells sorted from blood. Subset: CD45RA+ positively selected. These TCRs come from a man aged 30 to 39 in good health.

The chain recombines TRBV15 with TRBJ2-7, with D perhaps given as TRBD1 or TRBD2 (5 bases each). The germline CDR1 and CDR2 sequences are LNHNV and YYDKDF (reference sequence). The ends were cut back, 0 bases at V and 8 bases at J, with 17 bases in the middle. CDR3 size: 15 residues. Written as DNA, the CDR3 is TGTGCCACCAGCAGAGATGGGAGCCTTTTGGGACAGCAGTACTTC. This gives the protein CATSRDGSLLGQQYF.

In DNA form, the CDR3 reads TGTGCCAGCAGTTCCCAAGGAATGAACACTGAAGCTTTCTTT. This gives the protein CASSSQGMNTEAFF. The chain uses TRBV27 and TRBJ1-1; D gene uncertain. Trimming removed 4 bases at V and 0 bases at J, with 9 bases between. There are 14 residues in the CDR3. Per germline, CDR1 MNHEY and CDR2 SMNVEV (reference sequence).

This sequence joins TRBV28 and TRBJ2-1; possibly TRBD1 or TRBD2 for D (6 bases each). There are 13 residues in the CDR3. V lost 3 bases, J lost 10 bases, and 13 bases lay in between. Germline CDR1 reads MDHEN; CDR2 reads SYDVKM. The CDR3 loop reads CASSFGGTKEQFF. DNA for the CDR3: TGTGCCAGCAGTTTTGGAGGGACAAAAGAGCAGTTCTTC. Full variable domain (rest looked up from reference TRBV28 and TRBJ2-1): DVKVTQSSRYLVKRTGEKVFLECVQDMDHENMFWYRQDPGLGLRLIYFSYDVKMKEKGDIPEGYSVSREKKERFSLILESASTNQTSMYLCASSFGGTKEQFFGPGTRLTVL.

J is TRBJ1-5 and V is TRBV9, with 10 bases lining up with TRBD1. This CDR3 region has 15 residues. Germline V gene sequence: CDR1 SGDLS, CDR2 YYNGEE. The trim removed 4 bases at V and 4 bases at J, leaving 5 bases unmatched. CDR3 sequence (DNA): TGTGCCAGCAGCCAGGGACAGGGGACAAATCAGCCCCAGCATTTT. Its translation: CASSQGQGTNQPQHF.

The rearrangement links TRBV11-2 to TRBJ2-5, with D hard to call. The germline V gene encodes CDR1 SGHAT and CDR2 FQNNGV. The V and J ends lost 1 base and 1 base respectively, with 7 bases between them. CDR3 length: 14 residues. In nucleotides, the CDR3 is TGTGCCAGCAGCTTAGGAGGCCCCCAAGAGACCCAGTACTTC. Its protein product is CASSLGGPQETQYF. The entire variable domain, with the rest obtained from reference TRBV11-2 and TRBJ2-5, is as follows: EAGVAQSPRYKIIEKRQSVAFWCNPISGHATLYWYQQILGQGPKLLIQFQNNGVVDDSQLPKDRFSAERLKGVDSTLKIQPAKLEDSAVYLCASSLGGPQETQYFGPGTRLLVL.